The sequence of this TCR beta chain was determined in a study of T cell repertoires in cytomegalovirus infection. Overall study context: CMV infection plus the matching HLA type was flagged by public TCR beta signatures.

Using its own MiXCR run on the reads, TCRdb lists one record per CDR3 protein. This table holds more than 250,000 distinct CDR3 sequences, roughly 13% found once. Trimming took off 2 bases at V and 5 bases at J, with 12 bases between the two ends. The CDR3 is made up of 14 amino acids. Per the germline V gene, CDR1 is SGHTA and CDR2 is FQGNSA. V usage is TRBV7-2 and J usage is TRBJ1-2, with D possibly being TRBD1 (5 bases). Sequencing was carried out using PBMCs. The clonotype originates from a human donor in good health (CMV status not recorded). Some clones in this sample may be carry-over from other donors' samples. The chain's CDR3 is CASSLNPGEYGYTF. DNA of the CDR3: TGTGCCAGCAGCTTAAATCCGGGGGAGTATGGCTACACCTTC.